Here is one T cell receptor beta chain with its context. This record comes from a study of shared clonotypes between healthy human individuals. About the research overall: The study used three CD4 naive, three CD4 memory, two CD8 naive and one CD8 memory plate per donor.

Germline CDR1 is KGHSH and CDR2 is LQKENI. Losses at the gene ends were 5 bases for V and 1 base for J; bases not matched to a gene: 6. The length of the CDR3 is 15 residues. Everyone who donated was a Caucasian adult who lived in Nashville, Tennessee. The table came from immunoSEQ multiplex PCR; TCRdb's copy has only in-frame clones and leaves some out. The repertoire has about 530,000 clones, less than 96% of them found once; the top ten carry approximately 0.06%. Sequencing was performed on naive CD4+ T cells sorted from blood. Subset specified: CD45RA+ positively selected. The chain carries TRBV18 and TRBJ2-7; TRBD2 matches at 9 bases. The sequence was collected from a woman in her twenties or thirties in good health. The CDR3 loop is CASSADSGSSYEQYF. CDR3 in DNA: TGTGCCAGCTCAGCCGATAGCGGGAGTTCCTACGAGCAGTACTTC.